This T cell receptor (beta chain) is from a study of cytomegalovirus exposure and HLA in healthy donors (dated by TCRdb to about 2017). For the study in its entirety: In an earlier analysis of about 560 of the donors, approximately 260 Gb of sequence data and 95 million to 130 million unique TCR beta sequences from approximately 180 million T cells were reported. On average, roughly 240,000 unique TCR beta nucleotide sequences were sequenced per donor among a few hundred genotyped donors of the cohort, with 15% to 20% of those sequences being non-productive. The study aimed to test whether cataloging public T cell receptors could reveal signatures of past pathogen exposure. Of the roughly 400 genotyped donors, around 81% fell in the genetic ancestry cluster associated with self-reported Caucasian donors. The T cell repertoires of 666 subjects were profiled by immunosequencing and related to cytomegalovirus serostatus. All discovery cohort repertoires had been generated on a single sequencing platform. HLA typing covered class I and class II loci at four-digit resolution. Roughly 300 gigabases of sequencing data and approximately 85 million unique TCR sequences were included in an early release covering about 600 HLA-typed donors. Typing coverage differed by locus: A, B, C, DRB1 and DQB1 were typed in roughly 620-640 donors, DQA1 in around 500, DPA1 in around 580, and DPB1 in around 490. In a later genetic analysis, genome-wide SNP genotypes for 398 of the 666 donors were used, and that subset was treated as a discovery cohort. A later analysis re-examined previously published TCR beta repertoires from more than 550 donors and added high-resolution HLA genotyping to investigate patterns of TCR occurrence. Roughly 5 DR-DQ haplotypes were treated as single units for association and clustering because of strong linkage in the cohort. The study combined high-throughput TCR immunosequencing, statistical association of individual TCRs with disease status, and machine learning to predict cytomegalovirus infection status. Donor age, sex, ethnicity and CMV serostatus were compiled together with the repertoire data. The later analysis used no new phenotypic data to find candidate immune exposures, relying instead on TCR beta sequences and their occurrence across donors. Besides the first cohort of hundreds of subjects, a separate validation cohort made up of over 95 different subjects was used. In an earlier analysis of several hundred of the donors, high-throughput TCR beta sequencing was used to judge whether each TCR beta V gene segment behaved as functional or pseudogenic.

The library was prepared using the immunoSEQ multiplex PCR assay. The multiplex PCR relied on a mix of 60 forward primers for TCR Vbeta segments and 13 reverse primers for TCR Jbeta segments. Amplification of the CDR3 region of rearranged TCR beta genes was performed with a multiplex PCR assay on genomic DNA. On the Illumina HiSeq System, the amplified TCR beta libraries were sequenced as 87-base-pair reads. As for the authors' bioinformatics: Across the 670 or so repertoires, a later analysis counted approximately 83 million unique TCR beta chains, 9 million to 14 million of which were shared by at least two donors. To remove PCR and sequencing errors, raw reads were error-corrected and collapsed into unique sequences using a nearest-neighbor algorithm that merged closely related sequences. To assign V, D and J gene segments, CDR3 sequences were aligned to IMGT reference sequences. Each retained sequence needed at least a six-nucleotide match to both a V gene segment and a J gene segment. A rearrangement was called productive if the CDR3 had no stop codons and remained in frame with V and J, and every other rearrangement was called non-productive. Following IMGT convention, CDR3 was defined as the stretch from the second conserved V-encoded cysteine up to the conserved J-encoded phenylalanine. The earlier analysis of some 540 of the donors excluded any sequence lacking an unambiguous match to a single V gene segment. In an earlier analysis of approximately 590 of the donors, a V segment was called functional when productive rearrangements were above 56.7%, and segregating when the standard deviation between donors exceeded 5%. To diagnose cytomegalovirus status from the catalog of TCR beta chain sequences, a statistical classification framework was built. In a later analysis, V and J genes were assigned by comparing TCR nucleotide sequences against IMGT/GENE-DB human TR gene sequences. Using the TCRdist pipeline, a later analysis assigned CDR3 sequences along with most-parsimonious VDJ recombination scenarios. In a later analysis, every TCR beta chain was defined by the combination of its CDR3 amino acid sequence and its V-gene family, and reads without a unique V-gene family were dropped. A later analysis removed nearly 600 highly shared, low-generation-probability nucleotide sequences to deal with suspected cross-contamination and a sequencing artifact. A later analysis calculated a clonal expansion index for each public chain from normalized within-repertoire ranks of inferred template counts. In a later analysis, generation probabilities were computed with a VDJ recombination model fitted to out-of-frame rearrangements, and the resulting probabilities were checked against IGoR. A later analysis scored TCR-TCR, TCR-HLA and TCR-CMV co-occurrence with hypergeometric tests, applying a repertoire-size bias correction to TCR pairs. To estimate false discovery rates, a later analysis permuted the HLA or CMV assignments 20 times. In a later analysis, co-occurring TCRs were grouped using DBSCAN, with TCRdist sequence similarity added in when clustering inside HLA-allele-positive subsets. Repertoires with fewer than 30,000 or more than 120,000 public chains were left out of co-occurrence clustering, as were about 5 repertoires with anomalous nucleotide sharing. TCRdb carries this immuneACCESS record with in-frame sequences only. Its versions omit some clonotypes, under half of them owing to an unresolved V gene in the studies checked, with the rest unexplained. The V and J calls and clone size were taken over from that table, and D and trimming were inferred from the DNA. The sample yields approximately 110,000 clones; roughly 70% were counted once. Approximately 4.1% of the sample belongs to the ten largest clones.

Details on this clone: Its specific antigen is unknown. No per-base quality is available; no much larger clone lies one base away.

The CDR3 covers 15 residues, taking in both the cysteine and the phenylalanine. Just CDR3 DNA is preserved here, 45 bases in frame from base 1. Compared with germline, V lacks 7 bases and J lacks 5 bases; bases without a gene match: 12. Reading the germline V gene gives CDR1 MNHEY and CDR2 SVGAGI. The cohort comprised some 730 healthy bone marrow donors. At the time of sampling, all cohort members were nominally healthy, though unrecorded immune exposures were likely present. The donor was CMV seronegative and belonged to the group of 352 seronegative cohort members. Each donor provided a peripheral blood sample, and peripheral blood mononuclear cells were used for TCR beta sequencing. The Qiagen DNeasy Blood Extraction Kit was used to extract genomic DNA from the blood cell samples. Results the study describes overall, beyond this receptor: The sequencing pipeline was judged likely to have produced a cluster of highly shared sequence variants as a technical artifact. Some IMGT-functional V segments, including TRBV6-2 and TRBV6-3, could not be told apart with the 87-base-pair reads, so those segments were excluded. An earlier analysis of several hundred of the donors showed that most TCR beta V segments appeared in productive rearrangements either about 87% or about 30% of the time, which broadly matched IMGT annotations. Linkage disequilibrium might explain the correlated functional status among segregating V segments, but an unknown experimental factor could not be excluded. A further reported finding was that TCR beta sequences accurately predicted the HLA-A and HLA-B alleles for most subjects in the first cohort. Immune exposure information for the cohort was limited to CMV serostatus. Specific HLA alleles were associated with 15,000 to 20,000 TCR beta sequences at a false discovery rate of 0.05 in a later analysis. V-gene and J-gene trimming of TCR beta chains was associated with a missense DCLRE1C variant in a later genetic analysis, and the association was replicated in an independent cohort. While some public TCRs were present in many individuals, most TCR sequences turned up only very rarely across donors. The presence/absence analyses assumed that sequencing depth was roughly uniform across donors, and that assumption may not be true. In vitro tests confirmed that a few of the cytomegalovirus-associated TCR beta chains recognize cytomegalovirus antigens. In a later analysis, several top co-occurrence clusters were reported to appear linked to parvovirus B19, influenza, CMV and Epstein-Barr virus. Because HLA typing was unavailable for some donors at each locus, only the typed subset was used in association tests. The earlier analysis of approximately 590 of the donors excluded approximately 17 rarely observed V segments, including chromosome 9 orphons, because counts were too low. The authors suggested that the approach could potentially be extended to other disease states and immunological phenotypes. A later analysis found that TCR association rates varied across HLA loci, with DRB1 alleles showing the most associated TCRs and HLA-C alleles the fewest. Compared with equally common non-associated chains, HLA-associated TCR beta chains in a later analysis were more clonally expanded and had lower generation probabilities. The study gave a list of under 200 TCR beta chains associated with cytomegalovirus. The classifier was reported to diagnose cytomegalovirus status with high specificity and sensitivity in both the original cohort and the validation cohort. According to a later analysis, most CMV-associated TCR beta chains appeared to be HLA-restricted, and the HLA associations seemed to be driven largely by CMV exposure. Strong co-occurrence of HLA alleles, especially DR and DQ, made assigning TCR associations to individual alleles difficult. Only TCR beta chains were sequenced in this cohort, and the absence of alpha or paired-chain data limited detectable features. Compared with the roughly 720-donor mean, donors in an Asian-associated ancestry cluster had fewer N-insertions in productive TCRs, according to a later genetic analysis.

The receptor's source is a woman between 35 and 50 years old in good health and CMV-seronegative. The material sequenced was PBMCs. This receptor chain uses TRBV6-5 and TRBJ2-7; TRBD1 lines up with 9 middle nucleotides. The bases read TGTGCCAGCAACATTAGACCGGGACAGGGTCACGAGCAGTACTTC. Its protein is CASNIRPGQGHEQYF.